The count of the clone carrying this T cell receptor beta chain is one. Germline CDR1 reads SNHLY; CDR2 reads FYNNEI. V dropped 7 bases and J dropped 14; count of bases not matched to a gene: 5. This CDR3 has 13 residues. Profiled with immunoSEQ multiplex PCR; TCRdb holds only in-frame clones, not every one. The sample includes about 1 million clones, approximately 78% of them seen just once. This sample is drawn from a study of shared clonotypes between healthy human individuals. The genes are TRBV2 and TRBJ2-1; 16 bases fit TRBD2. Sequencing was performed on memory CD4+ T cells from PBMCs. Subset given: CD45RA-negative fraction. This receptor was taken from a young man in good health. Some clones in this sample may be carry-over from other donors' samples. Here the CDR3 reads CASTGTSGRVKFF. The CDR3 DNA sequence: TGTGCCAGCACCGGGACTAGCGGGAGGGTTAAGTTCTTC.